What follows describes a single T cell receptor beta chain. The data were obtained in a study of sequential checkpoint blockade in melanoma. The wider study: Arm A got nivolumab then ipilimumab; arm B the reverse, 1:1. Both treatment sequences were followed by maintenance nivolumab.

Profiling relied on immunoSEQ multiplex PCR, and the TCRdb table lists in-frame clones only, not all of them. Here the sample spans under 20,000 clones, roughly 70% being singletons. The CDR3 length is 16 residues. Unmatched junction bases numbered 9, after V lost 5 bases and J lost 5 bases. Germline V gives CDR1 SNHLY, CDR2 FYNNEI. Regarding treatment: randomized to nivolumab then ipilimumab (arm A) or the reverse (arm B). No patient had prior DNA-damaging chemotherapy. PBMC sorting kept live CD3+CD8+ cells without CD19 or CD56. This TCR was recovered from a human donor with melanoma. This chain uses TRBV2 with TRBJ2-1; 10 positions agree with TRBD2. The starting material was CD8+ T cells sorted from blood (inferred from file names), obtained from a patient given nivolumab and ipilimumab in sequence. CDR3 in DNA: TGTGCCAGCAGTAAATGGAGCGGGGGGGGAAACAATGAGCAGTTCTTC. This translates into CASSKWSGGGNNEQFF.